Listed here are 19 T cell receptor beta chains from one sample, sequenced in a study of prognosis after radiotherapy for stage I lung cancer (dated by TCRdb to the early 2020s). TCRdb records Illumina HiSeq 3000 as the sequencer. The TCR beta CDR3 region was amplified from genomic DNA by two rounds of multiplex PCR. In the first PCR round, primers specific to each TRBV and TRBJ gene were used, and the primer sequences were filed in Chinese patent CN105087789A. The public sequencing data were trimmed at Q25 with fastp and processed into clonotypes with MiXCR by TCRdb, which kept only in-frame beta chains. Rows with one shared CDR3 protein collapse into an entry with the most common genes and DNA. For this sample there are approximately 51,000 distinct CDR3 sequences; over 30% appear just once. The ten largest clones capture roughly 10% of the sample. This sample comprised PBMCs, obtained before or after stereotactic body radiation therapy (not recorded which). The source is a donor over 45 with non-small cell lung cancer.

For this clonotype: Sequence at one end of the junction differs from germline and may be a read error. This sequence joins TRBV25-1 and TRBJ2-1, with 8 positions matching TRBD2. The CDR3 has 16 residues. Germline V gene lookup returns CDR1 MGHDK and CDR2 SYGVNS. CDR3 bases: TGTGCCAGAAGTGAACACCGGGGGGGAGGGTATGGTGAGCAGTTCTTC. As protein: CARSEHRGGGYGEQFF.

This clonotype has ten or more counts. The genes are TRBV5-4 and TRBJ2-2, with 12 bases aligning to TRBD2. Looked up from germline, CDR1 is SGHNT and CDR2 is YYREEE (reference sequence). The CDR3 runs to 18 residues. Trimming took 2 bases from V and 4 from J; bases not matched to a gene: 9. The CDR3 DNA reads as TGTGCCAGCAGCTTCATACTACTAGCGGGAGGCCGCACCGGGGAGCTGTTTTTT. It codes for CASSFILLAGGRTGELFF.

A remark on this clonotype: Germline is not matched at one junction end, which may reflect a read error. The chain recombines TRBV7-2 with TRBJ1-1; D is unresolved. CDR1 SGHTA and CDR2 FQGNSA come from the germline V gene. The CDR3 sequence is 14 residues long. The CDR3 DNA follows: TGTGCCAGCAGCCCCGGACTAAGGGCGGGAGAAGATTTCTTT. Translating it yields CASSPGLRAGEDFF.

This clonotype was observed at least ten times. The CDR3 loop reads CASRPGGGNQPQHF. The CDR3 DNA follows: TGTGCCAGCAGGCCCGGAGGGGGAAATCAGCCCCAGCATTTT. The rearrangement uses TRBV6-2 or TRBV6-3 and TRBJ1-5, with D possibly being TRBD1 (6 bases). This CDR3 contains 14 residues. CDR1 is MNHEY, CDR2 SVGEGT, per germline. V was pared by 6 bases and J by 4 bases, with 13 bases between.

Points on this clonotype: Compared with germline, one end of the junction differs, possibly owing to a read error. This chain connects TRBV29-1 to TRBJ1-2; D not certain. The length of the CDR3 is 12 residues. CDR1 is SQVTM, CDR2 ANQGSEA, per germline. For the CDR3, the DNA is TGCAGCGTCCGCGGACCCATCTATTGCTACACCTTC. This encodes CSVRGPIYCYTF.

In its sample, this clonotype was seen many times. The CDR3 region has the DNA TGTGCCAGCAATCCCCCGGGGGATACCACAGATACGCAGTATTTT. It codes for CASNPPGDTTDTQYF. V is TRBV2 and J is TRBJ2-3; D is possibly TRBD2 (6 bases). Germline V lookup: CDR1 SNHLY, CDR2 FYNNEI. The V gene lost 7 bases and the J gene lost 2 bases, with 16 bases spanning the gap. The CDR3 contains 15 residues.

This clonotype was counted ten times or more. This rearrangement joins TRBV27 to TRBJ2-1, with TRBD1 matching 7 bases. There are 15 residues in the CDR3. Germline V lookup: CDR1 MNHEY, CDR2 SMNVEV (reference sequence). Trimming cost V 7 bases and J 3 bases; bases outside gene matches: 9. In DNA, the CDR3 is TGTGCCAGCACCCTACAGGGGACCCTCTACAATGAGCAGTTCTTC. Amino acid sequence: CASTLQGTLYNEQFF.

In its sample, this clonotype was seen many times. This rearrangement joins TRBV6-1 to TRBJ1-1; D gene ambiguous. With 8 bases removed from V and 6 bases from J, the gap between germline ends came to 10 bases. There are 11 residues in the CDR3. Germline assignment: CDR1 MNHNS and CDR2 SASEGT. This CDR3 reads CASGLRAEAFF. The CDR3 DNA reads TGTGCCAGCGGGCTGCGGGCTGAAGCTTTCTTT.

As to this clonotype: With a far larger clone one base away, a read error is the likely cause. The chain uses TRBV6-1 and TRBJ2-7, with no clear D. The CDR3 extends over 12 amino acids. Germline values: CDR1 MNHNS, CDR2 SASEGT. V lost 9 bases and J lost 2, with 11 bases in between. As DNA, the CDR3 is TGTGCCAGAAGTTACCAAACCTACGAGCAGTACTTC. Residues: CARSYQTYEQYF.

This clonotype was recorded at least ten times. The genes are TRBV4-3 and TRBJ2-1; D unresolved. Germline V lookup: CDR1 LGHNA, CDR2 YSLEER. The CDR3 spans 14 residues. V lost 6 bases, J lost 6 bases, and 15 bases lay in between. CDR3 sequence reads: CASRVWSSSNEQFF. The CDR3 region has the DNA TGCGCCAGCAGAGTGTGGTCCTCGAGCAATGAGCAGTTCTTC.

This clonotype occurred many times. The V call is TRBV12-3 or TRBV12-4, the J call TRBJ1-2; 7 bases fit TRBD1. J lost 0 bases, V lost 4 bases, and 8 bases had no gene match. CDR3 length: 16 amino acids. The CDR3 spells CASSSIRDSTNYGYTF. As DNA, the CDR3 is TGTGCCAGCAGTTCCATACGGGACAGTACTAACTATGGCTACACCTTC.

Comment on this clonotype: This sequence may be a read error, since a much larger clone differs from it by one base. This chain joins TRBV18 and TRBJ2-3; D is ambiguous. From germline, CDR1 is KGHSH and CDR2 LQKENI. There are 15 residues in the CDR3. The V end was cut by 5 bases, the J end by 4 bases, with 16 bases between. CDR3: CASSSLAASADTQYF. In DNA, the CDR3 is TGTGCCAGCTCATCATTAGCCGCGAGCGCAGATACGCAGTATTTT.

The table lists this clonotype with many counts. The chain recombines TRBV18 with TRBJ1-1; no clear D gene. CDR3 length: 15 residues. V lost 1 base and J 1 base, leaving 10 bases between the germline ends. The germline gives CDR1 KGHSH, CDR2 LQKENI. This chain's CDR3 is CASSPRIQKNTEAFF. The DNA of the CDR3 is TGTGCCAGCTCACCACGAATCCAGAAGAACACTGAAGCTTTCTTT.

This clonotype was counted ten times or more. The chain is built from TRBV30 and TRBJ1-1; D is undetermined. V was trimmed by 1 base and J by 10 bases, leaving 13 bases between them. The CDR3 extends over 12 amino acids. CDR1 and CDR2 (germline): GTSNPN, SVGIG (reference sequence). The CDR3 loop is CAWSGSSGGAFF. CDR3 sequence (DNA): TGTGCCTGGAGTGGGTCCTCCGGTGGAGCTTTCTTT.

By its share, this clonotype is medium-sized. CDR3 sequence: CASSQDGGFGETQYF. In DNA form, the CDR3 reads TGTGCCAGCAGCCAAGACGGGGGATTCGGAGAGACCCAGTACTTC. The J gene is TRBJ2-5, the V gene TRBV3-1, with D maybe TRBD2 (6 bases). This CDR3 contains 15 residues. Trimming took off 0 bases at V and 4 bases at J, with 12 bases between the two ends. Germline values: CDR1 LGHDT, CDR2 YNNKEL (reference sequence).

Comment on this clonotype: Given a much more abundant clone one base away, this may be a read error. The gene calls are TRBV6-1 and TRBJ2-5; 9 nucleotides align to TRBD2. The CDR3 is made up of 13 amino acids. Germline V gene sequence: CDR1 MNHNS, CDR2 SASEGT. The CDR3 coding sequence is TGTGCCAGCAGAATTAGCGGGAGAGAGACCCCGTACTTC. It yields the protein CASRISGRETPYF.

Many counts were recorded for this clonotype. The genes are TRBV30 and TRBJ1-3, with D unclear. The CDR3 has 12 amino acids. Trimming cost V 8 bases and J 0 bases, with 8 bases left between them. The germline CDR1 and CDR2 sequences are GTSNPN and SVGIG (reference sequence). The CDR3 spells CARELSGNTIYF. DNA of the CDR3: TGTGCCCGCGAGCTCTCTGGAAACACCATATATTTT. The full variable domain, completed using reference TRBV30 and TRBJ1-3, is SQTIHQWPATLVQPVGSPLSLECTVEGTSNPNLYWYRQAAGRGLQLLFYSVGIGQISSEVPQNLSASRPQDRQFILSSKKLLLSDSGFYLCARELSGNTIYFGEGSWLTVV.

This clonotype has a handful of counts. This may arise from a read error, as a much more abundant clone is one base away. The rearrangement uses TRBV6-5 and TRBJ2-3; 9 positions match TRBD1. In germline, CDR1 is MNHEY, CDR2 SVGAGI. V was pared by 0 bases and J by 4 bases, with 23 bases of the junction left unmatched. The CDR3 length is 22 residues. CDR3 DNA sequence: TGTGCCAGCAGTTACTCGAGGGGACAGGGAAGTACAGACGTTACTGTCTCAGATACGCAGTATTTT. Translation gives CASSYSRGQGSTDVTVSDTQYF.

This clonotype was counted many times. The chain is built from TRBV28 and TRBJ2-2, with no clear D. The V and J ends lost 7 bases and 5 bases respectively, with 11 bases between them. Per germline, CDR1 MDHEN and CDR2 SYDVKM. The CDR3 contains 13 residues. The CDR3 DNA reads TGTGCCAGCACCCCGTTCTCGACCGGGGAGCTGTTTTTT. Encoded protein: CASTPFSTGELFF. The whole variable domain, filled in from reference TRBV28 and TRBJ2-2, reads DVKVTQSSRYLVKRTGEKVFLECVQDMDHENMFWYRQDPGLGLRLIYFSYDVKMKEKGDIPEGYSVSREKKERFSLILESASTNQTSMYLCASTPFSTGELFFGEGSRLTVL.